This T cell receptor (beta chain) derives from a study of T-cell memory formation after mild COVID-19. On the study more broadly: For the most part, TCR clusters were specific to one donor.

Study findings and constraints: Day 15 to 85 contracting clones showed balanced CD4/CD8; later expanders leaned CD4+. Some SARS-CoV-2-responding clones were already detected in memory before infection. Clones which contracted sat mainly in CM and EM if CD4+, and in EMRA if CD8+.

TCRdb fed the 5' RACE reads into MiXCR, producing one record per CDR3 protein. The sample has about 150,000 distinct CDR3 sequences; 15% to 20% are singletons. About this clonotype itself: The antigen remains undetermined.

Trimming took off 5 bases at V and 7 bases at J, with 6 bases between the two ends. Looked up from germline, CDR1 is SGHNT and CDR2 is YENEEA. This CDR3 is 11 amino acids long. The gene calls are TRBV11-3 and TRBJ2-1; the D is unclear. The sample taken for sequencing was PBMCs or a T cell subset sorted from them (not recorded which). The receptor comes from an adult woman who had mild COVID-19 (a few samples of this study predate the infection). Cell type and time point are not known. DNA for the CDR3: TGTGCCAGCAGCGACAAGAATGAGCAGTTCTTC. It is translated as CASSDKNEQFF.